Each of the 27 T cell receptor beta chains below was sequenced from the same sample in a study of T cell responses to AZD1222 COVID-19 vaccine. TCRdb's copy holds only in-frame clones and misses some; the assay was immunoSEQ multiplex PCR. The repertoire has 80,000 or so clones, about 82% of them found once; the top ten carry approximately 2.9%. The sample here was peripheral blood, taken on day 0 of AZD1222 vaccination. These receptor sequences come from an adult in good health.

The genes are TRBV19 and TRBJ1-1; D is ambiguous. Looked up from germline, CDR1 is LNHDA and CDR2 is SQIVND (reference sequence). The CDR3 covers 15 residues. The V gene lost 5 bases and the J gene lost 0 bases, with 13 bases spanning the gap. CDR3 in DNA: TGTGCCAGTAGTCCCTACGTCAATTTGAACACTGAAGCTTTCTTT. It yields the protein CASSPYVNLNTEAFF.

The V gene is TRBV7-9, the J gene TRBJ2-7; no firm D call. The CDR3 has 12 residues. V lost 0 bases and J 5 bases, leaving 5 bases between the germline ends. Germline assignment: CDR1 SEHNR and CDR2 FQNEAQ (reference sequence). CDR3 DNA sequence: TGTGCCAGCAGCTTAGCGTGGAACGAGCAGTACTTC. Amino acids: CASSLAWNEQYF.

The J gene is TRBJ1-2, the V gene TRBV5-5; no firm D call. The ends were cut back, 3 bases at V and 5 bases at J, with 20 bases in the middle. The CDR3 is made up of 16 amino acids. CDR1 and CDR2 (germline): SGHKS, YYEKEE (reference sequence). In DNA form, the CDR3 reads TGTGCCAGCAGCTCCGGAGACACTCAGGTCTGGTATGGCTACACCTTC. This codes for CASSSGDTQVWYGYTF.

The rearrangement links TRBV27 to TRBJ2-7, with 8 bases fitting TRBD1. This CDR3 comprises 17 residues. The germline gives CDR1 MNHEY, CDR2 SMNVEV (reference sequence). The junction had 10 bases not matched to a gene; V was cut back by 1 base and J by 2 bases. The DNA for the CDR3 is TGTGCCAGCAGTTTATTAGGGGTCAGGGGGCGAGCCTACGAGCAGTACTTC. Its protein is CASSLLGVRGRAYEQYF.

This chain uses TRBV11-2 with TRBJ1-6; D may be TRBD1 (5 bases). CDR1 SGHAT and CDR2 FQNNGV come from the germline V gene. The CDR3 is 15 amino acids. Trimming took 1 base from V and 10 from J, leaving 14 bases between them. CDR3 DNA sequence: TGTGCCAGCAGCTTAGGCGGCAGGGTGGGGTCACCCCTCCACTTT. This translates into CASSLGGRVGSPLHF.

This chain connects TRBV14 to TRBJ1-1, with D unresolved. In germline, CDR1 is SGHDN, CDR2 FVKESK. The length of the CDR3 is 13 residues. V was clipped by 1 base and J by 4 bases, with 7 bases between them. CDR3 in amino acids: CASSQGFSTEAFF. The DNA of the CDR3 is TGTGCCAGCAGCCAAGGGTTTAGCACTGAAGCTTTCTTT.

The chain has TRBV11-1 and TRBJ1-2; D not resolved. Germline V gives CDR1 SGHAT, CDR2 FQDESV (reference sequence). This CDR3 contains 13 residues. Trimming cost V 6 bases and J 6 bases, with 14 bases left between them. In nucleotides, the CDR3 is TGTGCCAGCAGTATAGACCAGTTTAATGGCTACACCTTC. Amino acid sequence: CASSIDQFNGYTF.

The genes are TRBV4-3 and TRBJ2-3, with no clear D. The CDR3 runs to 13 residues. Germline CDR1 reads LGHNA; CDR2 reads YSLEER. V was cut by 0 bases and J by 6 bases, with 7 bases left in between. CDR3 sequence: CASSQDIGDTQYF. CDR3 DNA sequence: TGCGCCAGCAGCCAAGATATCGGGGATACGCAGTATTTT.

This chain links TRBV27 with TRBJ2-5; 9 nucleotides align to TRBD2. CDR3 length: 16 amino acids. The V and J ends lost 5 bases and 5 bases, in that order; junction bases with no gene match: 12. In germline, CDR1 is MNHEY, CDR2 SMNVEV (reference sequence). The CDR3 bases are TGTGCCAGCAGTCTGGGGGTAGCGGGAGCCGGGGAGACCCAGTACTTC. Residues: CASSLGVAGAGETQYF.

The chain employs TRBV2 and TRBJ2-2, with 8 nucleotides matching TRBD1. The CDR3 has 15 residues. The ends lost 4 bases at V and 1 base at J; junction bases unmatched: 2. CDR1 is SNHLY, CDR2 FYNNEI, per germline. The CDR3 reads CASSGQGLNTGELFF. CDR3 nucleotide sequence: TGTGCCAGCAGTGGACAGGGGTTGAACACCGGGGAGCTGTTTTTT.

The rearrangement uses TRBV27 and TRBJ2-5, with 12 bases that match TRBD2. CDR1 is MNHEY, CDR2 SMNVEV, per germline (reference sequence). This CDR3 comprises 19 residues. The V and J ends lost 2 bases and 5 bases, in that order; junction bases with no gene match: 15. The CDR3 coding sequence is TGTGCCAGCAGTTTAAGCCCCAGGCCTAGCGGGAGGGGGAGGGAGACCCAGTACTTC. Protein product: CASSLSPRPSGRGRETQYF.

This chain uses TRBV20-1 with TRBJ1-3; TRBD1 agrees at 7 bases. V lost 3 bases, J lost 0 bases, and 17 bases stayed unmatched. The CDR3 is made up of 19 amino acids. CDR1 is DFQATT and CDR2 is SNEGSKA in the germline V gene (reference sequence). Here the CDR3 DNA reads TGCAGTGCTAGTTCACTCGGGACAGATCTGATCAGCTCTGGAAACACCATATATTTT. This gives the protein CSASSLGTDLISSGNTIYF.

The V and J genes are TRBV27 and TRBJ1-2, with TRBD1 as a possible D gene (5 bases). Germline values: CDR1 MNHEY, CDR2 SMNVEV (reference sequence). CDR3 length equals 15 residues. V gave up 5 bases and J gave up 3 bases, with 16 bases separating them. The DNA for the CDR3 is TGTGCCAGCAGTCCCCTTGGAGGGGACCACTATGGCTACACCTTC. This codes for CASSPLGGDHYGYTF.

This clone was seen only once. V gene TRBV29-1 combines with J gene TRBJ1-4; D is uncertain. Deletions cut 1 base from V and 8 bases from J, with 11 bases between. CDR3 size: 13 residues. Germline V gives CDR1 SQVTM, CDR2 ANQGSEA. The CDR3 loop reads CSVEGQVGEKLFF. The CDR3 DNA sequence: TGCAGCGTTGAAGGGCAGGTCGGCGAAAAACTGTTTTTT. Filled out from reference TRBV29-1 and TRBJ1-4, the complete variable domain reads SAVISQKPSRDICQRGTSLTIQCQVDSQVTMMFWYRQQPGQSLTLIATANQGSEATYESGFVIDKFPISRPNLTFSTLTVSNMSPEDSSIYLCSVEGQVGEKLFFGSGTQLSVL.

This sequence joins TRBV11-2 and TRBJ1-2, with D perhaps TRBD1 (6 bases). Germline V CDR1 and CDR2: SGHAT, FQNNGV. The CDR3 runs to 13 residues. The ends were cut back, 1 base at V and 8 bases at J, with 11 bases in the middle. The CDR3 reads CASSLGDTLGYTF. In DNA, the CDR3 is TGTGCCAGCAGCTTAGGGGACACCTTAGGCTACACCTTC.

This chain connects TRBV10-3 to TRBJ2-5; D call uncertain. The CDR3 length is 14 residues. Looked up from germline, CDR1 is ENHRY and CDR2 is SYGVKD. The ends were cut back, 3 bases at V and 7 bases at J, with 15 bases in the middle. CDR3 in DNA: TGTGCCATCAGTGATGGAACATCTCATCGGACCCAGTACTTC. Amino acids: CAISDGTSHRTQYF.

This sequence joins TRBV7-6 and TRBJ2-5, with D possibly TRBD1 on 6 matching bases. The CDR3 spans 15 residues. Looked up from germline, CDR1 is SGHVS and CDR2 is FNYEAQ. V was clipped by 4 bases and J by 0 bases, with 12 bases between them. The CDR3 DNA is TGTGCCAGCAGCTACCCGGACAGAAACCAAGAGACCCAGTACTTC. Protein: CASSYPDRNQETQYF.

The chain carries TRBV7-9 and TRBJ2-3; maybe TRBD1 (5 bases). Germline assignment: CDR1 SEHNR and CDR2 FQNEAQ (reference sequence). CDR3 length equals 13 residues. Trimming cost V 1 base and J 6 bases, with 8 bases left between them. Written as DNA, the CDR3 is TGTGCCAGCAGCTTAGATTCAGGGGATACGCAGTATTTT. Protein: CASSLDSGDTQYF.

The genes are TRBV30 and TRBJ1-5; the D gene is possibly TRBD1 (5 bases). There are 14 residues in the CDR3. V was pared by 2 bases and J by 5 bases, with 13 bases between. Germline V gene lookup returns CDR1 GTSNPN and CDR2 SVGIG (reference sequence). CDR3 in DNA: TGTGCCTGGAGTCAAGGGACTTTGGATCAGCCCCAGCATTTT. It specifies CAWSQGTLDQPQHF.

This chain connects TRBV4-3 to TRBJ1-1, with TRBD1 matching over 7 bases. Per germline, CDR1 LGHNA and CDR2 YSLEER. The CDR3 sequence is 14 residues long. With V trimmed by 0 bases and J by 6 bases, 4 bases remained unmatched. CDR3 sequence: CASSQDRGYSEAFF. CDR3 nucleotide sequence: TGCGCCAGCAGCCAAGACAGGGGGTATTCTGAAGCTTTCTTT.

The V and J genes are TRBV7-2 and TRBJ1-5, with TRBD1 matching over 10 bases. V dropped 5 bases and J dropped 3; count of bases not matched to a gene: 4. The CDR3 sequence is 15 residues long. CDR1 is SGHTA, CDR2 FQGNSA, per germline. CDR3 in DNA: TGTGCCAGCAGCGCCGGGACAGGGGACAATCAGCCCCAGCATTTT. This codes for CASSAGTGDNQPQHF.

This chain uses TRBV5-1 with TRBJ2-7; 7 bases align to TRBD2. The V gene end was trimmed by 1 base and the J gene end by 5 bases; junction bases not matched to a gene: 3. Germline CDR1 SGHRS, CDR2 YFSETQ. CDR3 length equals 13 residues. The CDR3 spells CASSLRGGDEQYF. CDR3 nucleotide sequence: TGCGCCAGCAGCTTGAGGGGAGGGGACGAGCAGTACTTC. The full variable domain, completed using reference TRBV5-1 and TRBJ2-7, is KAGVTQTPRYLIKTRGQQVTLSCSPISGHRSVSWYQQTPGQGLQFLFEYFSETQRNKGNFPGRFSGRQFSNSRSEMNVSTLELGDSALYLCASSLRGGDEQYFGPGTRLTVT.

This clone turned up a few times. The chain couples TRBV4-1 to TRBJ1-2; tentative D call: TRBD1 (6 bases). Germline V gene sequence: CDR1 MGHRA, CDR2 YSYEKL. The CDR3 extends over 15 amino acids. V lost 0 bases and J lost 4, with 12 bases in between. The CDR3 nucleotides read TGCGCCAGCAGCCAAGATGGGGGCGTCCCCTATGGCTACACCTTC. Protein: CASSQDGGVPYGYTF.

The chain recombines TRBV5-1 with TRBJ2-7; 8 bases are a match to TRBD2. The CDR3 runs 16 residues. After removal of 4 bases from V and 2 bases from J, the junction contained 11 bases not matched to a gene. The germline gives CDR1 SGHRS, CDR2 YFSETQ. CDR3 in DNA: TGCGCCAGCAGCACCCTCCGAGCGGGGGAAGCCTACGAGCAGTACTTC. This gives the protein CASSTLRAGEAYEQYF.

The genes are TRBV9 and TRBJ1-2; TRBD1 might be the D (6 bases). V was clipped by 3 bases and J by 0 bases, with 9 bases between them. This CDR3 has 14 amino acids. Germline CDR1 reads SGDLS; CDR2 reads YYNGEE. The CDR3 reads CASSAGAANYGYTF. In nucleotides, the CDR3 is TGTGCCAGCAGCGCAGGGGCCGCTAACTATGGCTACACCTTC.

This clone has more than one count but fewer than ten. The chain joins TRBV6-1 to TRBJ2-3; D may be TRBD1 or TRBD2 (6 bases each). Between the trimmed V and J ends, which lost 4 bases and 1 base, there was a span of 24 bases. Germline CDR1 and CDR2: MNHNS and SASEGT. This CDR3 is 19 amino acids long. CDR3 loop: CASSGNLLQGGAGTDTQYF. Written as DNA, the CDR3 is TGTGCCAGCAGTGGAAACCTTTTACAGGGAGGAGCCGGCACAGATACGCAGTATTTT.

This sequence joins TRBV6-2 or TRBV6-3 and TRBJ1-6; 11 bases fit TRBD1. Unmatched junction bases numbered 1, after V lost 2 bases and J lost 7 bases. The V gene's germline CDR1 is MNHEY and CDR2 SVGEGT. The CDR3 consists of 15 residues. The CDR3 loop is CASSYGTGGNSPLHF. CDR3 DNA sequence: TGTGCCAGCAGTTACGGGACAGGGGGAAATTCACCCCTCCACTTT.